The sequence of this T cell receptor (beta chain) was determined in a study of blood T cell repertoires in COVID-19. Whole-study context: PBMCs, B-cell-depleted T cells, or T cells were the source of the cDNA or gDNA that made up the material.

Trimming removed 5 bases from V and 4 bases from J; junction bases left unmatched: 16. The length of the CDR3 is 17 residues. Germline values: CDR1 LGHDT, CDR2 YNNKEL (reference sequence). This table comes from immunoSEQ multiplex PCR, and its TCRdb copy is limited to in-frame clones, with some not included. The repertoire holds roughly 330,000 clones, with about 85% as singletons. Residents of approximately 25 US areas, aged about 18 to 89 years, made up the participants. The receptor was isolated from a woman aged 25-40 years who had recovered from COVID-19. Sequenced input: PBMCs or T cells enriched from blood (not recorded which). The V and J genes are TRBV3-1 (or the pseudogene TRBV3-2) and TRBJ2-7, with TRBD1 matching 8 bases. The CDR3 loop reads CASSTHYAGTGLYEQYF. Written as DNA, the CDR3 is TGTGCCAGCAGCACACACTACGCCGGGACAGGTCTTTACGAGCAGTACTTC.